This TCR beta chain was captured in a study of blood T cell repertoires in COVID-19. Study summary: The origin of the acute and convalescent COVID-19 samples was the United States, Italy and Spain. Sources were T cells, B-cell-depleted T cells, or PBMCs; the material itself was cDNA or gDNA.

How the authors handled the data: Counts of nucleated cells, estimated from reference gene primer amplification, were obtained. Method: immunoSEQ multiplex PCR; TCRdb's copy keeps in-frame clones and lacks some. The D gene and trimming were derived from the DNA, and the V and J assignments and clone size from that table. The data contain 400,000 to 450,000 clones, about nine tenths of them singletons. Enrollment of patients from Seattle took place during active infection, with longitudinal follow-up. The sequencing sample was made of peripheral blood. This clonotype was obtained from a woman in her thirties or forties with COVID-19, enrolled during active disease.

The CDR3 protein is CASSYSSDSLNTIYF. CDR3 coding DNA: TGTGCCAGCAGTTACTCGTCCGACAGTTTGAACACCATATATTTT. The V gene is TRBV6-5, the J gene TRBJ1-3; tentatively, D is TRBD1 (5 bases). The V and J ends lost 0 bases and 7 bases respectively, with 13 bases between them. CDR1 and CDR2 (germline): MNHEY, SVGAGI. The CDR3 covers 15 residues.